The clone carrying this T cell receptor (beta chain) was found a few times. The source of the sample is a study of blood T cells in healthy people across ages. Germline V gene data show CDR1 as MNHEY and CDR2 as SVGEGT. V lost 6 bases, J lost 5 bases, and 17 bases lay in between. The CDR3 length is 14 residues. A J-beta primer mix and a sample-barcoded 5' primer were used in a second PCR of roughly 6 to 11 cycles. Each cDNA molecule received a tag from a template-switch adaptor that had 12 random nucleotides. One entry per CDR3 protein results from TCRdb running MiXCR on the 5' RACE reads. Of hundreds of thousands of distinct CDR3 sequences in the sample, about 42% are singletons; the top ten hold about 19%.

Sequencing was performed on blood. V usage is TRBV6-2 or TRBV6-3 and J usage is TRBJ2-7, with D possibly matching TRBD1 (6 bases). The receptor comes from a man aged 60 to 69 in good health. CDR3 nucleotides: TGTGCCAGCAGCCCATCAATCTGGACAGACGAGCAGTACTTC. It specifies CASSPSIWTDEQYF.